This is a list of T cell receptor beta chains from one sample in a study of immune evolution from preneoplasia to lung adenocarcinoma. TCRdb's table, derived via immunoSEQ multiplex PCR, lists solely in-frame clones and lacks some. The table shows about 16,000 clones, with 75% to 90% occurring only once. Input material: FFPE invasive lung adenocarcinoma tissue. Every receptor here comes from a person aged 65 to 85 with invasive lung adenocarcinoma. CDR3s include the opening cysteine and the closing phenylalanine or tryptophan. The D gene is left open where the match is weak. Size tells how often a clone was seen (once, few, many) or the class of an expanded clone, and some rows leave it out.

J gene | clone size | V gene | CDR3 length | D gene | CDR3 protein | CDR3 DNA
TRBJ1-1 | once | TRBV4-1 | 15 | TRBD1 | CASSSRQGENTEAFF | TGCGCCAGCAGCTCTAGACAGGGGGAAAACACTGAAGCTTTCTTT
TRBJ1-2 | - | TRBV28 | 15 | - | CASSFAEKGFRGYTF | TGTGCCAGCAGTTTTGCTGAAAAGGGATTTAGGGGCTACACCTTC
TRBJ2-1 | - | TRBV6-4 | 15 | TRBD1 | CASSEGTGRANEQFF | TGTGCCAGCAGCGAAGGGACAGGGAGAGCCAATGAGCAGTTCTTC
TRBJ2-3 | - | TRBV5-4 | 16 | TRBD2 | CASSLRTSGSGDTQYF | TGTGCCAGCAGCTTGAGGACTAGCGGGAGTGGTGATACGCAGTATTTT
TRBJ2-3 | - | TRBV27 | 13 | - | CASSLKRADTQYF | TGTGCCAGCAGTTTAAAAAGGGCAGATACGCAGTATTTT
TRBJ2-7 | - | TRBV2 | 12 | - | CASIGLNYEQYF | TGTGCCAGCATAGGACTTAACTACGAGCAGTACTTC
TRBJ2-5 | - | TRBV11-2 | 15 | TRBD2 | CASSPYPGLAETQYF | TGTGCCAGCAGCCCTTACCCCGGACTAGCGGAGACCCAGTACTTC
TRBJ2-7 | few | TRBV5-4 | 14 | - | CASSLKLDGYEQYF | TGTGCCAGCAGCTTGAAACTGGACGGCTACGAGCAGTACTTC
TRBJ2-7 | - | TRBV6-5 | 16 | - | CASSYLWNPTRLEQYF | TGTGCCAGCAGTTACTTATGGAACCCTACCCGCCTCGAGCAGTACTTC
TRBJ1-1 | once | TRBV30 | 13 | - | CAWSVVGNTEAFF | TGTGCCTGGAGTGTGGTTGGGAACACTGAAGCTTTCTTT
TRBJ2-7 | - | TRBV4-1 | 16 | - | CASSPQLGQGLRKQYF | TGCGCCAGCAGCCCCCAATTAGGTCAGGGGTTGCGGAAACAGTACTTC
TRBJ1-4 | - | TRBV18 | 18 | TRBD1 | CASSPRTGDRNSNEKLFF | TGTGCCAGCTCACCGAGGACAGGGGATCGCAACTCTAATGAAAAACTGTTTTTT
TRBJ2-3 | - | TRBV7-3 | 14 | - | CASSLKQGTDTQYF | TGTGCCAGCAGCTTAAAGCAGGGTACAGATACGCAGTATTTT
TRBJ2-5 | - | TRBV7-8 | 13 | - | CASSLGLKETQYF | TGTGCCAGCAGCTTAGGTCTAAAAGAGACCCAGTACTTC
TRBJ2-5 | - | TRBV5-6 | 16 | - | CASSLGVSGTIGARDF | TGTGCCAGCAGCTTGGGAGTGTCGGGCACAATCGGGGCACGAGACTTC
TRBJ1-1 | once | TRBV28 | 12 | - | CASSLMNTEAFF | TGTGCCAGCAGTCTTATGAACACTGAAGCTTTCTTT